This T cell receptor beta chain was retrieved from a study of T-cell memory formation after mild COVID-19. Study findings and constraints: For second-wave clones that peaked at day 37, SARS-CoV-2 specificity went unverified.

A remark on this clonotype: The antigen remains undetermined.

MiXCR, applied by TCRdb to the 5' RACE reads, yields one record per CDR3 protein. The sample includes 400,000 to 550,000 distinct CDR3 sequences, about 23% seen only once; the top ten take approximately 12%. Germline V gene lookup returns CDR1 SGHKS and CDR2 YYEKEE (reference sequence). Deletions cut 6 bases from V and 8 bases from J, with 20 bases between. This CDR3 region has 14 residues. The receptor comes from an adult woman who had mild COVID-19 (a few samples of this study predate the infection). Cell type and time point are not known. The specimen was PBMCs or a T cell subset sorted from them (not recorded which). This chain uses TRBV5-5 with TRBJ1-2; D gene uncertain. In nucleotides, the CDR3 is TGTGCCAGCACTAACCCCATGGTCTCGAACGGCTACACCTTC. Residues: CASTNPMVSNGYTF.